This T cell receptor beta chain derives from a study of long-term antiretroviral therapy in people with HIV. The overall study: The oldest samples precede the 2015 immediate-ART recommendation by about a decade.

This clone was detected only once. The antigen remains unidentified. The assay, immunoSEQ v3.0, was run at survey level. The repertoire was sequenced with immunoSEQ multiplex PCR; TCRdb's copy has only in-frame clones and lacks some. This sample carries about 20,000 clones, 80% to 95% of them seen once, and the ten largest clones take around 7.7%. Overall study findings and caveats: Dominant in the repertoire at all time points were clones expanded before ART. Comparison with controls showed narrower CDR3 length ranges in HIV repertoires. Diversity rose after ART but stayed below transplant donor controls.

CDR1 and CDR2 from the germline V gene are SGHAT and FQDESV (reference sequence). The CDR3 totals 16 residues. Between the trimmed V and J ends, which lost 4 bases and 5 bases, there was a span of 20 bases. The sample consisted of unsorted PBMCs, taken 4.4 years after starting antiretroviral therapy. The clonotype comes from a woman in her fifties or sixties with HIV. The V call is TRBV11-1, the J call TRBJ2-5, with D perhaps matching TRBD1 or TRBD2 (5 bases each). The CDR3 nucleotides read TGTGCCAGCAGCTCGGGACGGTCTTTGAATCGGGAGACCCAGTACTTC. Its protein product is CASSSGRSLNRETQYF.